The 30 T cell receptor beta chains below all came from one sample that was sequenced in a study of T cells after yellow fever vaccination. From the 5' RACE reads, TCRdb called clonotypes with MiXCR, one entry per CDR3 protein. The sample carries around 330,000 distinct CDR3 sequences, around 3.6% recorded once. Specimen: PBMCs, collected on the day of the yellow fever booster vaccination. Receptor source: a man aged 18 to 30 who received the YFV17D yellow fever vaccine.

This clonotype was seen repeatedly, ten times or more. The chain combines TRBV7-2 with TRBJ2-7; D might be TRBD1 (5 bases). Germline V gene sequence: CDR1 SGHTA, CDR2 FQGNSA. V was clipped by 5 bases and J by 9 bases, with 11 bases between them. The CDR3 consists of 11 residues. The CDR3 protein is CASSATVGQYV. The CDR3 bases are TGTGCCAGCAGCGCGACAGTTGGGCAGTACGTC.

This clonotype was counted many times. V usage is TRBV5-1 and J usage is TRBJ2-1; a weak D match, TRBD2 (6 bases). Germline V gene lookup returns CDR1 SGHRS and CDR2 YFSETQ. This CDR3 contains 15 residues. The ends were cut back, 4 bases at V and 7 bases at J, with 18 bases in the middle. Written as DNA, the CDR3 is TGCGCCAGCAGCAACTTCGGGGGTTCGGGGAATGAGCAGTTCTTC. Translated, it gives CASSNFGGSGNEQFF.

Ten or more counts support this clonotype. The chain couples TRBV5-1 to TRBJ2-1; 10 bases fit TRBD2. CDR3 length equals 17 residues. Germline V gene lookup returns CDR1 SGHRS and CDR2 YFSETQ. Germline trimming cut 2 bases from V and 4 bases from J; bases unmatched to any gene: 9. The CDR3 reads CASSFLSGGLLYNEQFF. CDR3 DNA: TGCGCCAGCAGCTTTCTTAGCGGGGGGCTCCTTTACAATGAGCAGTTCTTC.

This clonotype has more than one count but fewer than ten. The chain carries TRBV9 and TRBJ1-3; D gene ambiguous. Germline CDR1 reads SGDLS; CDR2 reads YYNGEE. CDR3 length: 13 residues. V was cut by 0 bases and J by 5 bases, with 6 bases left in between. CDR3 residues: CASSVDERNTIYF. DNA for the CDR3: TGTGCCAGCAGCGTAGACGAAAGAAACACCATATATTTT. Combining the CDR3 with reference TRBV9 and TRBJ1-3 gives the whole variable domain DSGVTQTPKHLITATGQRVTLRCSPRSGDLSVYWYQQSLDQGLQFLIQYYNGEERAKGNILERFSAQQFPDLHSELNLSSLELGDSALYFCASSVDERNTIYFGEGSWLTVV.

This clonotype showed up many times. The CDR3 DNA reads TGTGCCAGCAGCTTAGCTCCCGTTATGTACACTGAAGCTTTCTTT. Residues: CASSLAPVMYTEAFF. The chain links TRBV7-2 to TRBJ1-1; no firm D call. CDR1 and CDR2 from the germline V gene are SGHTA and FQGNSA. V was pared by 0 bases and J by 3 bases, with 11 bases between. CDR3 size: 15 residues.

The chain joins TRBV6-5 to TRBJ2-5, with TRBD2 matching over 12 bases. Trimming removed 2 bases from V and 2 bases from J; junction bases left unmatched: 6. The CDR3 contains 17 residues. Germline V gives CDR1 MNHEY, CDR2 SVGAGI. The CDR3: CASSYRYGLAGQETQYF. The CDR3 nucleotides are TGTGCCAGCAGTTACCGATACGGACTAGCGGGACAAGAGACCCAGTACTTC.

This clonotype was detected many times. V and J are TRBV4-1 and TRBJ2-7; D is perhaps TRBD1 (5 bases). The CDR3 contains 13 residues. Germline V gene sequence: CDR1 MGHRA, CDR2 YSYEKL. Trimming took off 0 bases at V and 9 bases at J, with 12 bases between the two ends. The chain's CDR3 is CASSQDFRAGQYV. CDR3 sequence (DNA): TGCGCCAGCAGCCAAGATTTCAGGGCTGGGCAGTACGTC.

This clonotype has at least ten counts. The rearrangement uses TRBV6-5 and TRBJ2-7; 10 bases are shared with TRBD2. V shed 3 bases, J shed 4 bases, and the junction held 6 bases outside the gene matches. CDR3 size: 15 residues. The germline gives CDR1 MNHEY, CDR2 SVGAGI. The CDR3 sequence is CASSYSSGGAYEQYF. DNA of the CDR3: TGTGCCAGCAGTTATTCAAGCGGGGGGGCTTACGAGCAGTACTTC.

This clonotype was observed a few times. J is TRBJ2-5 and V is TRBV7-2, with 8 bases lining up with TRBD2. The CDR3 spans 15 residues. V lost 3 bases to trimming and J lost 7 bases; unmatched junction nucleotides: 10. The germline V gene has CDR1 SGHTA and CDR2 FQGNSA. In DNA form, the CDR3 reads TGTGCCAGCAGCTTTCTCCCGGGGGGGCCTGGGACCCAGTACTTC. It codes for CASSFLPGGPGTQYF.

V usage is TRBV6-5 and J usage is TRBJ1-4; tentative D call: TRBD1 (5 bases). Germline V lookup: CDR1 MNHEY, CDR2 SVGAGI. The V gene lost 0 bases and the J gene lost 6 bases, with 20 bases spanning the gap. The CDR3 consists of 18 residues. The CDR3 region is CASSYSRLGHPKDEKLFF. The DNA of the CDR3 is TGTGCCAGCAGTTACTCGAGGCTAGGACACCCGAAAGATGAAAAACTGTTTTTT.

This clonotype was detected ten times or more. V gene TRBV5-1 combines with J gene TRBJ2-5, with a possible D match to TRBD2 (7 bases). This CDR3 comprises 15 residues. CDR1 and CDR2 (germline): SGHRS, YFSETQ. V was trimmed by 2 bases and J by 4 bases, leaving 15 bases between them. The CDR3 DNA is TGCGCCAGCAGCTTCTTACCAGGGGAGGGAGAGACCCAGTACTTC. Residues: CASSFLPGEGETQYF.

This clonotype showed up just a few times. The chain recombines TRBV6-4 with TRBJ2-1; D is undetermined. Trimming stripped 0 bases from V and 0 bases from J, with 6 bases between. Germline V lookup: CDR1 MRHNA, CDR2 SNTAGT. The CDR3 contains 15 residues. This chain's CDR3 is CASSDSGSSYNEQFF. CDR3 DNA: TGTGCCAGCAGTGACTCTGGTAGCTCCTACAATGAGCAGTTCTTC.

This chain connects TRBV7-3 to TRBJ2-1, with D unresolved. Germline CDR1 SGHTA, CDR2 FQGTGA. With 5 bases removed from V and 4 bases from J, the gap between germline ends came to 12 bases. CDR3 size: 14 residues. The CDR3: CASSLGLRYNEQFF. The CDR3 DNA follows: TGTGCCAGCAGCCTAGGGTTACGGTACAATGAGCAGTTCTTC.

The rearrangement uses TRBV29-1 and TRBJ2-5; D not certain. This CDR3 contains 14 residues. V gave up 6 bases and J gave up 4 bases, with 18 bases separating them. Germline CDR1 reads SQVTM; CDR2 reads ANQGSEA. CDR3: CSVAPSNRRETQYF. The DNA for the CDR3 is TGCAGCGTGGCCCCATCCAACCGGAGAGAGACCCAGTACTTC.

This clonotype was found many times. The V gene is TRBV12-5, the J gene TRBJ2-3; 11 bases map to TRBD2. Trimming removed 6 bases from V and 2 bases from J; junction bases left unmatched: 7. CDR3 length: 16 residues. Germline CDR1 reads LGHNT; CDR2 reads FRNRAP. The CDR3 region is CASGPGTSGYTDTQYF. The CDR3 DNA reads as TGTGCTAGTGGCCCTGGGACTAGCGGATACACAGATACGCAGTATTTT.

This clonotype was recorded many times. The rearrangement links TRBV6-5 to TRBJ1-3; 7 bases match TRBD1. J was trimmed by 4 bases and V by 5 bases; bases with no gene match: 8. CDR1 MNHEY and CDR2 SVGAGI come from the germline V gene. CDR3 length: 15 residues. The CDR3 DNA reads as TGTGCCAGCAGTCGGGACAGAAGCGAGGGAAACACCATATATTTT. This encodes CASSRDRSEGNTIYF.

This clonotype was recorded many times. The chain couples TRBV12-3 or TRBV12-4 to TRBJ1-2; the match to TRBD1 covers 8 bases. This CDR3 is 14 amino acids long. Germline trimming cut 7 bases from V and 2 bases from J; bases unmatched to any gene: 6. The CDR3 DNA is TGTGCCAGCATTAGTGGACAGGGCAACTATGGCTACACCTTC. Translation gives CASISGQGNYGYTF.

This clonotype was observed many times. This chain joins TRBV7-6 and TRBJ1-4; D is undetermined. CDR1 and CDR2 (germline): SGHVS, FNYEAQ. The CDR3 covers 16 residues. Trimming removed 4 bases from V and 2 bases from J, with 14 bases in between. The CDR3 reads CASSSTARVTNEKLFF. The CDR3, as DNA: TGTGCCAGCAGCTCCACCGCGAGGGTTACTAATGAAAAACTGTTTTTT.

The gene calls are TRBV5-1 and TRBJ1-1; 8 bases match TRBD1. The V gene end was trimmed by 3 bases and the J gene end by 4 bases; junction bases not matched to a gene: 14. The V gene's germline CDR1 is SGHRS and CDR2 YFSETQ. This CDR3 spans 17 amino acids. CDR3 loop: CASSSLRQGRELTEAFF. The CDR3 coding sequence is TGCGCCAGCAGCTCACTCCGACAGGGGAGAGAGCTCACTGAAGCTTTCTTT. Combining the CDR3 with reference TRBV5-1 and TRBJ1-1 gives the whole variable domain KAGVTQTPRYLIKTRGQQVTLSCSPISGHRSVSWYQQTPGQGLQFLFEYFSETQRNKGNFPGRFSGRQFSNSRSEMNVSTLELGDSALYLCASSSLRQGRELTEAFFGQGTRLTVV.

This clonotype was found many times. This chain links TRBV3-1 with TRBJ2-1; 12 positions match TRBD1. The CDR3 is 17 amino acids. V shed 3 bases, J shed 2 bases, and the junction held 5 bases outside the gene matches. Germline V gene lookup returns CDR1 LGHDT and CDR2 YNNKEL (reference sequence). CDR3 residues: CASSQGQGARAYNEQFF. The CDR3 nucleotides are TGTGCCAGCAGCCAGGGACAGGGGGCCCGAGCCTACAATGAGCAGTTCTTC.

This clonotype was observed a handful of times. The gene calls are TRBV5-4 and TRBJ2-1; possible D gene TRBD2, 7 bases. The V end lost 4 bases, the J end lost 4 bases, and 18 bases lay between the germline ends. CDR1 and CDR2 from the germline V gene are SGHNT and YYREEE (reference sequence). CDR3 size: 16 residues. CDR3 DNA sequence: TGTGCCAGCAGCCCCGACCTGGCGGGGGCGTACAATGAGCAGTTCTTC. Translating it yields CASSPDLAGAYNEQFF.

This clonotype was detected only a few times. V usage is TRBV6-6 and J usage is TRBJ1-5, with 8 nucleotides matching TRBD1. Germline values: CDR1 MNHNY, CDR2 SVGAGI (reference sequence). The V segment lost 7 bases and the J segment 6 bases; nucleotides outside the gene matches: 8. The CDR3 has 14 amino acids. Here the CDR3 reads CASNPDRAPQPQHF. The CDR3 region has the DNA TGTGCCAGCAACCCGGACAGGGCCCCTCAGCCCCAGCATTTT.

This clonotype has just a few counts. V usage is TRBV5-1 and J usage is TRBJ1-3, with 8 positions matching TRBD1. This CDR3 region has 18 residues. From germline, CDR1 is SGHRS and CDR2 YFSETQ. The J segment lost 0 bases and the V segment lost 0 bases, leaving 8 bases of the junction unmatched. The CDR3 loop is CASSLGHLTGGSGNTIYF. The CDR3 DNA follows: TGCGCCAGCAGCTTGGGACACTTAACAGGGGGCTCTGGAAACACCATATATTTT.

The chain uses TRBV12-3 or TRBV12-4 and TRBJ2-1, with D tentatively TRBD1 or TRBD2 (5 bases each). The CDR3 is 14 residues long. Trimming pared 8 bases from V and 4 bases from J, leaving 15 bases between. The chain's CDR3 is CASSQVGGYNEQFF. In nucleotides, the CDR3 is TGTGCCAGCTCGCAGGTTGGGGGTTACAATGAGCAGTTCTTC.

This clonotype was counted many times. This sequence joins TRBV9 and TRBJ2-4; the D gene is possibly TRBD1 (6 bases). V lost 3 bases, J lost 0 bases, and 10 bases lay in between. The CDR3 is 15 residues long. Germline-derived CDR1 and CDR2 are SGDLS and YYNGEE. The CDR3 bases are TGTGCCAGCAGCGCAGGGGTTTTAGCCAAAAACATTCAGTACTTC. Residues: CASSAGVLAKNIQYF.

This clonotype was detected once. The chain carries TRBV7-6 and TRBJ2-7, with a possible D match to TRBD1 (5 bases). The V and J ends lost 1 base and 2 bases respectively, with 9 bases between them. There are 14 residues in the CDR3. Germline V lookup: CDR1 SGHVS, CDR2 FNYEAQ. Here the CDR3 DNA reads TGTGCCAGCAGCTTAGGGGGCACGCCCTACGAGCAGTACTTC. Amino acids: CASSLGGTPYEQYF.

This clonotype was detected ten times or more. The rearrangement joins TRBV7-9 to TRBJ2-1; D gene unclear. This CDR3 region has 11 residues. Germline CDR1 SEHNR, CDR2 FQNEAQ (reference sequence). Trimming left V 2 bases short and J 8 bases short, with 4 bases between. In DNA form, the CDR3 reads TGTGCCAGCAGCTTATATTATGAGCAGTTCTTC. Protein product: CASSLYYEQFF.

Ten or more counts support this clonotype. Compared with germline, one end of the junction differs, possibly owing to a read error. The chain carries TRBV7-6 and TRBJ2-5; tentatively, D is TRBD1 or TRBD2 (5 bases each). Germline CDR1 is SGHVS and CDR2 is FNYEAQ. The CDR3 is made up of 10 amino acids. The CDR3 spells CASSPGPPHF. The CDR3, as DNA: TGTGCCAGCAGCCCGGGGCCGCCCCACTTC.

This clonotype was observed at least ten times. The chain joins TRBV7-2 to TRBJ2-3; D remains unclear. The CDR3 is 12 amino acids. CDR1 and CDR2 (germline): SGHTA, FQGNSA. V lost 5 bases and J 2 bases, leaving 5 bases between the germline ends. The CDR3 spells CASSTFTDTQYF. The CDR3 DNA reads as TGTGCCAGCAGCACCTTCACAGATACGCAGTATTTT.

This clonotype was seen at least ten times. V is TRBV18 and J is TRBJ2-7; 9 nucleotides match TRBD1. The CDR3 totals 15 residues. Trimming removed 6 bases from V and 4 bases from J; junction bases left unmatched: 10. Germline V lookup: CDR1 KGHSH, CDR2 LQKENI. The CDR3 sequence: CASSPGDRDGYEQYV. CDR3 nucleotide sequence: TGTGCCAGCTCTCCGGGGGACAGGGATGGGTACGAGCAGTACGTC.